The clone carrying this T cell receptor (beta chain) has only one observation. This sample is drawn from a study of cytomegalovirus exposure and HLA in healthy donors. The approximately 120-subject validation cohort, separate from the roughly 670-subject first cohort, included the donors. V trimming: 2 bases; J trimming: 7 bases; junction bases outside the gene matches: 2. CDR1 and CDR2 (germline): KGHSH, LQKENI. The CDR3 runs 15 residues. Assay: immunoSEQ multiplex PCR; the TCRdb copy retains only in-frame clones and omits some. This sample has a few hundred thousand clones; around 91% occur once, and the top ten carry 0.37%.

The source of this sequence is a woman between 18 and 29 years old in good health and CMV-seronegative. This chain uses TRBV18 with TRBJ2-1; TRBD2 matches at 13 bases. Sequenced input: PBMCs. The CDR3 nucleotides read TGTGCCAGCTCACCAACTAGCGGGGGGGTTAATGAGCAGTTCTTC. Translation: CASSPTSGGVNEQFF. Full variable domain (remainder filled in from reference TRBV18 and TRBJ2-1): NAGVMQNPRHLVRRRGQEARLRCSPMKGHSHVYWYRQLPEEGLKFMVYLQKENIIDESGMPKERFSAEFPKEGPSILRIQQVVRGDSAAYFCASSPTSGGVNEQFFGPGTRLTVL.